Following are 27 T cell receptor beta chains from one sample sequenced in a study of blood T cells in healthy people across ages. Sample-barcoded 5' priming and a J-beta primer mix drove a second PCR of roughly 7 to 11 cycles. TCRdb recomputed calls from the 5' RACE reads with MiXCR, one row per CDR3 protein. In the table there are 700,000 or so distinct CDR3 sequences, around a fifth of which are singletons. Sequenced material: blood. These receptors were obtained from a man in his 70s in good health.

This clonotype appeared many times. This chain joins TRBV28 and TRBJ2-1, with D tentatively TRBD2 (6 bases). V lost 6 bases and J lost 3, with 12 bases in between. Looked up from germline, CDR1 is MDHEN and CDR2 is SYDVKM. The CDR3 length is 14 residues. The DNA for the CDR3 is TGTGCCAGCAGCCCCCGACTAGTCTACAATGAGCAGTTCTTC. This encodes CASSPRLVYNEQFF.

The genes are TRBV29-1 and TRBJ2-7, with no clear D. There are 12 residues in the CDR3. Germline values: CDR1 SQVTM, CDR2 ANQGSEA. With 4 bases removed from V and 3 bases from J, the gap between germline ends came to 10 bases. The CDR3 DNA follows: TGCAGCGTTGGGTTCGAAAGCTACGAGCAGTACTTC. Translated: CSVGFESYEQYF.

J is TRBJ2-5 and V is TRBV7-9; D may be TRBD1 (6 bases). This CDR3 spans 14 amino acids. The V gene's germline CDR1 is SEHNR and CDR2 FQNEAQ (reference sequence). Trimming stripped 2 bases from V and 4 bases from J, with 11 bases between. CDR3 region: CASSLRPRGETQYF. Written as DNA, the CDR3 is TGTGCCAGCAGCTTAAGGCCCAGGGGAGAGACCCAGTACTTC.

This clonotype was observed a handful of times. V gene TRBV20-1 combines with J gene TRBJ2-4; D unresolved. The CDR3 sequence is 12 residues long. V was trimmed by 4 bases and J by 8 bases, leaving 12 bases between them. Germline V lookup: CDR1 DFQATT, CDR2 SNEGSKA (reference sequence). The DNA of the CDR3 is TGCAGTGCTATCAACAAGCGAGACATTCAGTACTTC. It is translated as CSAINKRDIQYF.

The V and J genes are TRBV6-2 or TRBV6-3 and TRBJ2-3; tentative D call: TRBD2 (6 bases). V was cut by 5 bases and J by 7 bases, with 13 bases left in between. Germline lookup yields CDR1 MNHEY and CDR2 SVGEGT. This CDR3 contains 13 residues. This chain's CDR3 is CASSEISGYTQYF. CDR3 bases: TGTGCCAGCAGTGAAATTAGCGGCTATACGCAGTATTTT.

The chain employs TRBV4-2 and TRBJ1-4, with D perhaps TRBD1 (5 bases). The V gene's germline CDR1 is LGHNA and CDR2 YNFKEQ. V lost 4 bases to trimming and J lost 5 bases, with 11 bases between them. The CDR3 extends over 14 amino acids. CDR3 coding DNA: TGTGCCAGCAGCCCGGACTGGGGCAATGAAAAACTGTTTTTT. It is translated as CASSPDWGNEKLFF.

This clonotype was seen a few times. The gene calls are TRBV2 and TRBJ2-3; 7 bases fit TRBD1. V shed 3 bases and J 4 bases; nucleotides not matched to a gene: 4. CDR3 length equals 14 residues. Germline assignment: CDR1 SNHLY and CDR2 FYNNEI. CDR3 nucleotides: TGTGCCAGCAGTGACGACAGGGAATCAGATACGCAGTATTTT. Translation gives CASSDDRESDTQYF.

Only a few counts were recorded for this clonotype. The genes are TRBV5-1 and TRBJ2-5; 7 nucleotides match TRBD1. The CDR3 sequence is 12 residues long. V dropped 6 bases and J dropped 4; count of bases not matched to a gene: 3. Per the germline V gene, CDR1 is SGHRS and CDR2 is YFSETQ. The CDR3: CASKGQIETQYF. The CDR3 nucleotides are TGCGCCAGCAAGGGACAGATAGAGACCCAGTACTTC.

The chain uses TRBV9 and TRBJ1-2; possibly TRBD1 for D (6 bases). Germline loops: CDR1 SGDLS, CDR2 YYNGEE. V lost 4 bases and J lost 4, with 14 bases in between. This CDR3 is built from 14 residues. The chain's CDR3 is CASSSQGSIYGYTF. The CDR3, as DNA: TGTGCCAGCAGCTCACAGGGTTCGATCTATGGCTACACCTTC.

J is TRBJ2-6 and V is TRBV10-3, with D tentatively TRBD2 (5 bases). CDR3 length equals 14 residues. In germline, CDR1 is ENHRY, CDR2 SYGVKD. V lost 10 bases to trimming and J lost 4 bases, with 14 bases between them. The CDR3 reads CATQTEAGANVLTF. The CDR3, as DNA: TGTGCCACCCAGACGGAGGCCGGGGCCAACGTCCTGACTTTC.

Here the CDR3 DNA reads TGTGCCAGCAGCTTGGGACTAGCCGTCGCTGAGCAGTTCTTC. Translation gives CASSLGLAVAEQFF. The rearrangement links TRBV7-9 to TRBJ2-1; the match to TRBD2 covers 9 bases. Germline V lookup: CDR1 SEHNR, CDR2 FQNEAQ (reference sequence). The CDR3 spans 14 residues. Unmatched junction bases numbered 6, after V lost 3 bases and J lost 9 bases.

In its sample, this clonotype was seen a few times. The chain carries TRBV6-2 or TRBV6-3 and TRBJ2-3, with a possible D match to TRBD1 (5 bases). CDR3 length: 14 residues. The germline CDR1 and CDR2 sequences are MNHEY and SVGEGT. Deletions cut 8 bases from V and 6 bases from J, with 18 bases between. The CDR3 spells CASLDPGPGDTQYF. CDR3 DNA sequence: TGTGCCAGCCTCGACCCAGGGCCCGGGGATACGCAGTATTTT.

This clonotype was recorded only once. J is TRBJ2-3 and V is TRBV20-1, with 10 bases identical to TRBD2. The CDR3 totals 14 residues. Germline V lookup: CDR1 DFQATT, CDR2 SNEGSKA (reference sequence). Trimming cost V 6 bases and J 9 bases; bases outside gene matches: 12. CDR3 in DNA: TGCAGTGCCCCGAAGCGGGAGGGCCGAGGGACGCAGTATTTT. Translation gives CSAPKREGRGTQYF.

This clonotype has only a few counts. The V and J genes are TRBV5-1 and TRBJ2-1, with TRBD1 identical over 7 bases. Germline V gene lookup returns CDR1 SGHRS and CDR2 YFSETQ. Trimming cost V 4 bases and J 5 bases; bases outside gene matches: 6. This CDR3 comprises 14 residues. The CDR3 sequence: CASSQGGPDNEQFF. The CDR3 DNA reads as TGCGCCAGCAGCCAAGGGGGCCCGGACAATGAGCAGTTCTTC.

The J gene is TRBJ2-3, the V gene TRBV20-1; TRBD2 aligns across 11 bases. The junction had 10 bases not matched to a gene; V was cut back by 6 bases and J by 5 bases. The CDR3 covers 15 residues. Germline V gene data show CDR1 as DFQATT and CDR2 as SNEGSKA (reference sequence). Here the CDR3 reads CSAQTSGSSRDTQYF. The CDR3 nucleotides are TGCAGTGCCCAAACTAGCGGGAGTTCCAGAGATACGCAGTATTTT.

The genes are TRBV29-1 and TRBJ1-1, with D unresolved. The V end lost 7 bases, the J end lost 9 bases, and 18 bases lay between the germline ends. This CDR3 contains 12 residues. CDR1 and CDR2 (germline): SQVTM, ANQGSEA. CDR3 sequence reads: CSAYTTAGKAFF. CDR3 in DNA: TGCAGCGCGTACACCACGGCTGGGAAAGCTTTCTTT.

This clonotype was counted between two and nine times. This sequence joins TRBV7-3 and TRBJ2-1; no firm D call. The germline V gene has CDR1 SGHTA and CDR2 FQGTGA. The CDR3 runs 13 residues. V lost 5 bases and J 6 bases, leaving 11 bases between the germline ends. CDR3 nucleotides: TGTGCCAGCAGCCCCTATGAGTTCAATGAGCAGTTCTTC. The encoded protein is CASSPYEFNEQFF.

This clonotype turned up a few times. V is TRBV19 and J is TRBJ2-5; TRBD1 might be the D (7 bases). This CDR3 has 15 amino acids. In germline, CDR1 is LNHDA, CDR2 SQIVND (reference sequence). V lost 5 bases and J lost 7, with 20 bases in between. The CDR3 reads CASSLYGGGEGTQYF. CDR3 in DNA: TGTGCCAGTAGTCTCTACGGAGGGGGCGAGGGGACCCAGTACTTC.

The rearrangement links TRBV11-2 to TRBJ2-5; D is uncertain. The end of the DNA aligns better with TRBJ2-1, so the J call may be wrong. The CDR3 consists of 14 residues. Germline-derived CDR1 and CDR2 are SGHAT and FQNNGV. The CDR3 region is CASRQPKSVNEQFF. The CDR3 DNA is TGTGCCAGCAGACAGCCCAAGTCGGTCAATGAGCAGTTCTTC.

This chain uses TRBV30 with TRBJ1-3; tentatively, D is TRBD1 (5 bases). Germline loops: CDR1 GTSNPN, CDR2 SVGIG (reference sequence). This CDR3 is 15 amino acids long. V lost 6 bases and J 1 base, leaving 16 bases between the germline ends. CDR3 DNA: TGTGCCTGCACGGGACTTCCACCTTCTGGAAACACCATATATTTT. Translation gives CACTGLPPSGNTIYF.

Note on this clonotype: One end of the junction is discordant with germline, which a read error may explain. The chain links TRBV14 to TRBJ2-4, with 11 bases matching TRBD1. The CDR3 runs to 16 residues. Germline lookup yields CDR1 SGHDN and CDR2 FVKESK. CDR3 sequence reads: CASSRGQGAAKSIQYF. The CDR3 region has the DNA TGTGCCAGCAGCCGCGGACAGGGGGCGGCCAAAAGCATTCAGTACTTC.

This clonotype was picked up a small number of times. This rearrangement joins TRBV12-3 or TRBV12-4 to TRBJ2-5; 7 bases align to TRBD1. The end of the DNA aligns better with TRBJ2-1, so the J call may be wrong. The CDR3 contains 13 residues. The CDR3 DNA reads TGTGCCAGCAGCCGGGACAGACACAATGAGCAGTTCTTC. The encoded protein is CASSRDRHNEQFF.

This chain uses TRBV7-2 with TRBJ1-4, with unresolved D. CDR1 and CDR2 (germline): SGHTA, FQGNSA. V was clipped by 5 bases and J by 7 bases, with 14 bases between them. This CDR3 is 14 amino acids long. For the CDR3, the DNA is TGTGCCAGCAGCCCATACCGGGCCCTTGAAAAACTGTTTTTT. Translated, it gives CASSPYRALEKLFF.

This clonotype came up a few times. The chain links TRBV12-3 or TRBV12-4 to TRBJ1-4; the D gene is possibly TRBD1 (5 bases). This CDR3 has 15 residues. The ends were cut back, 4 bases at V and 8 bases at J, with 17 bases in the middle. Here the CDR3 DNA reads TGTGCCAGCAGTTCTAGGGCAGGGTTTTTGGAAAAACTGTTTTTT. This sequence encodes CASSSRAGFLEKLFF.

The chain couples TRBV7-9 to TRBJ2-1, with a possible D match to TRBD1 (5 bases). Germline V CDR1 and CDR2: SEHNR, FQNEAQ (reference sequence). The length of the CDR3 is 18 residues. V lost 4 bases, J lost 5 bases, and 24 bases lay in between. This CDR3 reads CASSSVTLTDPTHNEQFF. For the CDR3, the DNA is TGTGCCAGCAGCTCCGTTACCCTGACAGACCCAACCCACAATGAGCAGTTCTTC.

This clonotype was recorded many times. J is TRBJ2-2 and V is TRBV9; D is perhaps TRBD2 (5 bases). V was shortened by 0 bases and J by 0 bases, with 15 bases between the two germline ends. The CDR3 has 18 residues. Germline assignment: CDR1 SGDLS and CDR2 YYNGEE. The CDR3 loop reads CASSVAAAGRPNTGELFF. The CDR3 nucleotides are TGTGCCAGCAGCGTAGCAGCGGCGGGCAGACCGAACACCGGGGAGCTGTTTTTT.

This clonotype was detected many times. The CDR3 nucleotides read TGTGCCACCAGTGATACGACGGAAAAACTGTTTTTT. Protein sequence: CATSDTTEKLFF. The rearrangement uses TRBV24-1 and TRBJ1-4; D not resolved. Germline CDR1 KGHDR, CDR2 SFDVKD. The CDR3 has 12 amino acids. V shed 3 bases and J shed 8 bases, with 6 bases lying between them.